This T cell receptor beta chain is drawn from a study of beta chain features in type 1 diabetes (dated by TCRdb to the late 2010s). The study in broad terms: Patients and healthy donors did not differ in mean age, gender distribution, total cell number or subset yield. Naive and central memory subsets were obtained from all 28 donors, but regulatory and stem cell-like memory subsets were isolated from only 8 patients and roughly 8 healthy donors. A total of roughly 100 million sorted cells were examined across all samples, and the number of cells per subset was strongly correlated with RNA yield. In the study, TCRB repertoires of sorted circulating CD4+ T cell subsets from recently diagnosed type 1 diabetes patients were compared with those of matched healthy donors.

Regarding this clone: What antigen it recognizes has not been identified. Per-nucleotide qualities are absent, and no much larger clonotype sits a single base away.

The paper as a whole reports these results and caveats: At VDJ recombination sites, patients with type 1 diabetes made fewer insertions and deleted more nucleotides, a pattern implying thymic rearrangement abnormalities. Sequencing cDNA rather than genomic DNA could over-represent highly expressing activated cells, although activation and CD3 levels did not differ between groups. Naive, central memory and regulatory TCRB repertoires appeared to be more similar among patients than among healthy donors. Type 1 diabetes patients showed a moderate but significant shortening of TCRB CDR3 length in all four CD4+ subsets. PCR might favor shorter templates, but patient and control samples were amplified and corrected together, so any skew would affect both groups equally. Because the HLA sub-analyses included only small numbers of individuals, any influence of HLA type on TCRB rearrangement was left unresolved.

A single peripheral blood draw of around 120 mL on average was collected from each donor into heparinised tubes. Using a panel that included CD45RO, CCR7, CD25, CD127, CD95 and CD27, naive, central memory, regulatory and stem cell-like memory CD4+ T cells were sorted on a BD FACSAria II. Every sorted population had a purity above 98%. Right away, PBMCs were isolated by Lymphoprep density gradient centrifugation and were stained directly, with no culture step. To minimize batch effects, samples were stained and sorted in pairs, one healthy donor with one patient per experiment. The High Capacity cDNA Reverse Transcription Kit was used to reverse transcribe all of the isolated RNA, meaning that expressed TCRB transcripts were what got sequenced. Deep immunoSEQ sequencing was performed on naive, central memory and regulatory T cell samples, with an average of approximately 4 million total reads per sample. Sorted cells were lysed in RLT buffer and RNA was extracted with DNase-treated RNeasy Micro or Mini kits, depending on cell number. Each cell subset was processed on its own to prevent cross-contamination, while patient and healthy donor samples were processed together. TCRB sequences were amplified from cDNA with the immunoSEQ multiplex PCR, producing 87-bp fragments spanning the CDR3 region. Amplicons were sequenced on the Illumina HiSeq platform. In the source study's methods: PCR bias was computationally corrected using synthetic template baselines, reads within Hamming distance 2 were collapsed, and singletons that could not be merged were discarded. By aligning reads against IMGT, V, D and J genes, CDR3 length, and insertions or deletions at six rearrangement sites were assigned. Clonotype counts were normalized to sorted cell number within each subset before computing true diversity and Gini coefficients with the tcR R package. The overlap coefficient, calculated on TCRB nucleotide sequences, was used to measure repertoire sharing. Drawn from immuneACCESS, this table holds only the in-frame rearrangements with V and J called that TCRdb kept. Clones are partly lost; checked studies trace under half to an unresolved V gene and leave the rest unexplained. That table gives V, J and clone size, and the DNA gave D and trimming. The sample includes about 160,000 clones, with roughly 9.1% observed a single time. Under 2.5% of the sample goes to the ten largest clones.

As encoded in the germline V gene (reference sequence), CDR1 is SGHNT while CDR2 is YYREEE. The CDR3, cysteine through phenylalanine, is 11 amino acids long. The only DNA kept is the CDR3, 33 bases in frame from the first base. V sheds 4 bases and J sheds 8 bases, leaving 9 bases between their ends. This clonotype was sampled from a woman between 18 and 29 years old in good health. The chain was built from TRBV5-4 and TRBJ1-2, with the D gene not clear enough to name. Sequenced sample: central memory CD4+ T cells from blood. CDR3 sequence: CASSQAEGYTF. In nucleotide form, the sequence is TGTGCCAGCAGCCAAGCGGAGGGCTACACCTTC.